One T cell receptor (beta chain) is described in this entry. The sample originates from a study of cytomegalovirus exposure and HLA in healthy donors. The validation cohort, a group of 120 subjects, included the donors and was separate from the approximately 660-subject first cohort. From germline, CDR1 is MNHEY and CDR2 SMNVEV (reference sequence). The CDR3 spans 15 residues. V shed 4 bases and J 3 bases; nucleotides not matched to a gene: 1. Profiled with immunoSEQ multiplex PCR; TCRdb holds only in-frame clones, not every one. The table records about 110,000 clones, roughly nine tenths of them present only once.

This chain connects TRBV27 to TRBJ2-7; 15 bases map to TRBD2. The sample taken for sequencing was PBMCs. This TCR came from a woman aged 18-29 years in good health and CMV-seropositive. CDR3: CASSWGLAGGYEQYF. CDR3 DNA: TGTGCCAGCAGTTGGGGACTAGCGGGGGGCTACGAGCAGTACTTC.